The 12 T cell receptor beta chains below all came from one sample that was sequenced in a study of blood T cell repertoires in COVID-19. Assay: immunoSEQ multiplex PCR; the TCRdb copy retains only in-frame clones and omits some. The profile shows some 150,000 clones, roughly 82% of them singletons. Sequenced material: peripheral blood. The receptor set was obtained from a woman in her 70s with acute or convalescent COVID-19.

The chain is built from TRBV7-3 and TRBJ2-1, with D perhaps matching TRBD1 (6 bases). Germline V CDR1 and CDR2: SGHTA, FQGTGA. CDR3 size: 14 residues. Trimming took off 1 base at V and 10 bases at J, with 14 bases between the two ends. CDR3 protein: CASSLKGQGGEQFF. In nucleotides, the CDR3 is TGTGCCAGCAGCTTAAAGGGACAAGGGGGAGAGCAGTTCTTC.

The chain joins TRBV10-2 to TRBJ1-6; TRBD1 agrees at 7 bases. Germline trimming cut 7 bases from V and 5 bases from J; bases unmatched to any gene: 11. The length of the CDR3 is 16 residues. Per the germline V gene, CDR1 is WSHSY and CDR2 is SAAADI. The CDR3: CASNEGTATNNSPLHF. In nucleotides, the CDR3 is TGCGCCAGCAACGAGGGGACAGCCACGAATAATTCACCCCTCCACTTT.

The chain combines TRBV6-6 with TRBJ2-1; TRBD1 matches at 9 bases. The CDR3 loop spans 15 amino acids. Germline-derived CDR1 and CDR2 are MNHNY and SVGAGI (reference sequence). J was trimmed by 3 bases and V by 6 bases; bases with no gene match: 6. In DNA form, the CDR3 reads TGTGCCAGCAGGAGGGACAGGGCGGACTACAATGAGCAGTTCTTC. This codes for CASRRDRADYNEQFF.

The gene calls are TRBV5-1 and TRBJ1-2; D is ambiguous. CDR1 SGHRS and CDR2 YFSETQ come from the germline V gene. The ends were cut back, 3 bases at V and 4 bases at J, with 13 bases in the middle. The CDR3 is made up of 14 amino acids. Written as DNA, the CDR3 is TGCGCCAGCAGCTCGTCGGGGTCGGGCTATGGCTACACCTTC. It specifies CASSSSGSGYGYTF. Supplemented by reference TRBV5-1 and TRBJ1-2, the full variable domain reads KAGVTQTPRYLIKTRGQQVTLSCSPISGHRSVSWYQQTPGQGLQFLFEYFSETQRNKGNFPGRFSGRQFSNSRSEMNVSTLELGDSALYLCASSSSGSGYGYTFGSGTRLTVV.

The V gene is TRBV28, the J gene TRBJ2-7; possibly TRBD2 for D (5 bases). The V gene lost 3 bases and the J gene lost 3 bases, with 15 bases spanning the gap. The CDR3 covers 15 residues. Germline CDR1 MDHEN, CDR2 SYDVKM. The CDR3 nucleotides read TGTGCCAGCAGTTTTCGGGGTGTTTCCTACTACGAGCAGTACTTC. It translates to CASSFRGVSYYEQYF.

The chain has TRBV28 and TRBJ2-7, with 7 bases matching TRBD2. CDR1 and CDR2 (germline): MDHEN, SYDVKM. This CDR3 region has 17 residues. J was trimmed by 1 base and V by 4 bases; bases with no gene match: 13. The CDR3 sequence: CASSSPRASGSSYEQYF. DNA of the CDR3: TGTGCCAGCAGTTCCCCGAGGGCTAGCGGTTCTTCCTACGAGCAGTACTTC.

The rearrangement joins TRBV4-3 to TRBJ2-7, with D perhaps matching TRBD2 (5 bases). The CDR3 runs to 14 residues. The germline V and J ends were trimmed by 0 bases and 3 bases, with 9 bases remaining between them. CDR1 and CDR2 from the germline V gene are LGHNA and YSLEER. The CDR3 loop reads CASSQDLGSYEQYF. DNA of the CDR3: TGCGCCAGCAGCCAAGATTTAGGGAGCTACGAGCAGTACTTC.

This CDR3 is CASSLWDRPNSPLHF. Written as DNA, the CDR3 is TGTGCCAGCAGCTTATGGGACAGGCCGAATTCACCCCTCCACTTT. The V and J genes are TRBV7-9 and TRBJ1-6, with TRBD1 matching 8 bases. Germline V gene sequence: CDR1 SEHNR, CDR2 FQNEAQ (reference sequence). V trimming: 2 bases; J trimming: 7 bases; junction bases outside the gene matches: 4. This CDR3 spans 15 amino acids.

DNA for the CDR3: TGTGCCAGCAGTCCAGGGGGCTTTAACACTGAAGCTTTCTTT. This translates into CASSPGGFNTEAFF. The gene calls are TRBV6-5 and TRBJ1-1; 8 bases line up with TRBD1. Germline lookup yields CDR1 MNHEY and CDR2 SVGAGI. Unmatched junction bases numbered 4, after V lost 5 bases and J lost 2 bases. The CDR3 has 14 residues.

V usage is TRBV28 and J usage is TRBJ2-3; 9 bases are shared with TRBD2. This CDR3 is 14 amino acids long. V gave up 7 bases and J gave up 1 base; unmatched junction bases: 3. The germline gives CDR1 MDHEN, CDR2 SYDVKM. CDR3 nucleotide sequence: TGTGCCAGCAAGGCGGGAGGGGGCACAGATACGCAGTATTTT. It is translated as CASKAGGGTDTQYF.

This chain links TRBV11-3 with TRBJ1-3; 7 bases map to TRBD1. J was trimmed by 6 bases and V by 5 bases; bases with no gene match: 4. This CDR3 contains 13 residues. Germline CDR1 is SGHNT and CDR2 is YENEEA. The CDR3 DNA follows: TGTGCCAGCAGCGTAGGACAGGAAAACACCATATATTTT. The encoded protein is CASSVGQENTIYF.

V usage is TRBV11-3 and J usage is TRBJ1-6; D is unresolved. The V end lost 3 bases, the J end lost 0 bases, and 6 bases lay between the germline ends. Per germline, CDR1 SGHNT and CDR2 YENEEA. The CDR3 has 15 amino acids. The CDR3 sequence is CASSFISSYNSPLHF. The CDR3 region has the DNA TGTGCCAGCAGCTTTATTAGCTCCTATAATTCACCCCTCCACTTT.